This TCR beta chain was sequenced for a study of human T cells and chemical hapten exposure. Study in general: Each patch test put 0.01% DPC on the upper back, and results were read at 6 days.

Unique molecular identifiers were affixed to discrete cDNA molecules within the library. Authors' data handling: Counting gave a median of 95,638 TCRs per sample, with values ranging from about 20,000 to 750,000. TCRdb reprocessed the RACE reads via MiXCR and lists one record per CDR3 protein. None of the V and J calls come from the authors' own analysis; TCRdb made them. The sample contains under 450,000 distinct CDR3 sequences, about 6% of which appear only once. This clonotype was counted a few times. Stated time point: patch test 2, 6 weeks after DPC sensitization. Treatment meaning: therapeutic diphenylcyclopropenone sensitization with weekly scalp DPC. With 0 bases clipped from V and 9 bases from J, the junction kept 3 bases outside the gene matches. The CDR3 length is 16 residues. Germline CDR1 is KGHSH and CDR2 is LQKENI.

The sample was whole blood, taken in connection with sensitization to the hapten diphenylcyclopropenone (DPC). This chain uses TRBV18 with TRBJ2-1; 15 bases agree with TRBD2. The receptor's source is a woman aged 18-29 years with alopecia areata. Some clones in this sample may be carry-over from other donors' samples. CDR3 region: CASSPPGLAGGTEQFF. The CDR3, as DNA: TGTGCCAGCTCACCACCTGGACTAGCGGGGGGGACTGAGCAGTTCTTC.